The source of this TCR beta chain is a study of CXCR3-negative and CXCR3-positive naive CD8 T cells. Study-wide context: Each library gave roughly 1.4 +/- 0.3 million of about 140 million TRB reads.

This clonotype is identified as medium-sized from frequency. Its antigen is currently unknown. Whole-study results and caveats: CXCR3-positive naive cells had more hydrophobic TRB CDR3s than CXCR3-negative naive cells.

The study made its TRB cDNA libraries by 5' RACE, adding UMI labels. Using the 5' RACE reads, TCRdb records one entry per CDR3 protein without DNA. The ten most abundant clones cover 2% to 2.5% of a sample with approximately 5,000 distinct CDR3 sequences. The clonotype was recovered from a human donor in good health. Some clones in this sample may be carry-over from other donors' samples. Specimen: naive CXCR3+ CD8+ T cells from blood. Stated subset: CD45RO-CCR7+CD27+CD95- naive CD8+ T cells expressing CXCR3 (TNR3+).

The CDR3 reads CASSVSGTGLREQYF. The chain employs TRBV5-1 and TRBJ2-7; TCRdb indicates TRBD1, and absent DNA this call remains unverified. The germline V gene encodes CDR1 SGHRS and CDR2 YFSETQ. There are 15 residues in the CDR3.